This passage covers 22 T cell receptor beta chains from one sample sequenced in a study of T cell responses to AZD1222 COVID-19 vaccine. Some clones are missing from TCRdb's copy, which holds only in-frame ones; the method was immunoSEQ multiplex PCR. The table lists 100,000 to 150,000 clones, about 89% of them singletons. The sample was peripheral blood, taken on day 0 of AZD1222 vaccination. The source of these receptors is an adult in good health.

V gene TRBV4-1 combines with J gene TRBJ1-4; D not certain. V was shortened by 1 base and J by 7 bases, with 10 bases between the two germline ends. Per germline, CDR1 MGHRA and CDR2 YSYEKL. The CDR3 contains 14 residues. CDR3 sequence reads: CASSQGGRGEKLFF. DNA of the CDR3: TGCGCCAGCAGCCAAGGGGGTCGGGGTGAAAAACTGTTTTTT.

This clone was detected only once. The V and J genes are TRBV2 and TRBJ1-5, with D possibly being TRBD1 (6 bases). V was shortened by 5 bases and J by 6 bases, with 17 bases between the two germline ends. The germline V gene has CDR1 SNHLY and CDR2 FYNNEI. The CDR3 runs to 15 residues. CDR3 DNA: TGTGCCAGCAGTAATACTCGGGGGGCTTTTCAGCCCCAGCATTTT. Translating gives CASSNTRGAFQPQHF.

The chain has TRBV5-1 and TRBJ2-3; possibly TRBD2 for D (6 bases). The CDR3 totals 16 residues. Trimming shortened V by 0 bases and J by 2 bases, and 13 bases separated the two germline ends. Germline CDR1 is SGHRS and CDR2 is YFSETQ. The CDR3 region is CASSLGEAGPTDTQYF. CDR3 bases: TGCGCCAGCAGCTTGGGTGAGGCGGGGCCCACAGATACGCAGTATTTT.

This clone was picked up one time. The gene calls are TRBV5-1 and TRBJ1-2, with a weak D call TRBD1 (5 bases). Trimming removed 4 bases from V and 1 base from J, with 8 bases in between. This CDR3 contains 13 residues. Germline V gene data show CDR1 as SGHRS and CDR2 as YFSETQ. The CDR3 DNA reads TGCGCCAGCAGCCCGGGACTTAACTATGGCTACACCTTC. This sequence encodes CASSPGLNYGYTF.

This sequence joins TRBV30 and TRBJ1-2; perhaps TRBD1 as D (5 bases). The CDR3 length is 12 residues. Germline V lookup: CDR1 GTSNPN, CDR2 SVGIG (reference sequence). Trimming stripped 3 bases from V and 8 bases from J, with 13 bases between. DNA for the CDR3: TGTGCCTGGAGGGGGGACGTCGCGGGCTACACCTTC. Amino acids: CAWRGDVAGYTF.

V is TRBV7-2 and J is TRBJ1-2, with a weak D call TRBD1 (5 bases). CDR1 and CDR2 from the germline V gene are SGHTA and FQGNSA. This CDR3 spans 14 amino acids. V was clipped by 1 base and J by 0 bases, with 6 bases between them. CDR3 in DNA: TGTGCCAGCAGCTTAGGGACATCTAACTATGGCTACACCTTC. It translates to CASSLGTSNYGYTF.

The chain links TRBV4-2 to TRBJ2-7, with 10 bases matching TRBD1. The J segment lost 2 bases and the V segment lost 3 bases, leaving 1 base of the junction unmatched. The germline V gene has CDR1 LGHNA and CDR2 YNFKEQ. The CDR3 spans 14 residues. In DNA form, the CDR3 reads TGTGCCAGCAGCCAGGGACAGGGGACCTACGAGCAGTACTTC. Its translation is CASSQGQGTYEQYF.

The chain is built from TRBV25-1 and TRBJ1-4; D remains ambiguous. The V gene's germline CDR1 is MGHDK and CDR2 SYGVNS. The CDR3 totals 15 residues. V was trimmed by 1 base and J by 11 bases, leaving 17 bases between them. The CDR3 nucleotides read TGTGCCAGCAGTGAATTAGGCTCTGGTTCGGGGAAACTGTTTTTT. Its protein product is CASSELGSGSGKLFF.

The chain links TRBV15 to TRBJ2-7; a possible D gene is TRBD1 (5 bases). This CDR3 is 12 amino acids long. Germline CDR1 is LNHNV and CDR2 is YYDKDF (reference sequence). The V gene lost 5 bases and the J gene lost 3 bases, with 8 bases spanning the gap. CDR3 loop: CATSGADYEQYF. The CDR3 region has the DNA TGTGCCACCAGCGGGGCGGACTACGAGCAGTACTTC.

The chain joins TRBV20-1 to TRBJ1-1, with D possibly matching TRBD1 (6 bases). This CDR3 region has 14 residues. Trimming cost V 3 bases and J 0 bases, with 11 bases left between them. Germline V CDR1 and CDR2: DFQATT, SNEGSKA (reference sequence). CDR3: CSASGGSLNTEAFF. The DNA for the CDR3 is TGCAGTGCTAGTGGGGGCAGCTTGAACACTGAAGCTTTCTTT.

The chain has TRBV7-2 and TRBJ2-7, with no clear D. Trimming removed 4 bases at V and 5 bases at J, with 18 bases between. The V gene's germline CDR1 is SGHTA and CDR2 FQGNSA. The CDR3 spans 15 residues. The CDR3 loop is CASSSPGQYGNEQYF. The CDR3 DNA is TGTGCCAGCAGCTCCCCCGGGCAGTATGGTAACGAGCAGTACTTC.

This chain links TRBV27 with TRBJ1-1; D is possibly TRBD1 (5 bases). Germline loops: CDR1 MNHEY, CDR2 SMNVEV (reference sequence). This CDR3 comprises 16 residues. V dropped 1 base and J dropped 4 bases, with 16 bases sitting between them. The CDR3 DNA reads as TGTGCCAGCAGTTTATATCCCCAGGGTACGACCACTGAAGCTTTCTTT. Amino acid sequence: CASSLYPQGTTTEAFF.

CDR3 DNA: TGTGCCAGCAGTTTTTCGGGTAATCAGCCCCAGCATTTT. It is translated as CASSFSGNQPQHF. The chain employs TRBV28 and TRBJ1-5; D is ambiguous. The germline V and J ends were trimmed by 3 bases and 4 bases, with 7 bases remaining between them. There are 13 residues in the CDR3. Germline CDR1 is MDHEN and CDR2 is SYDVKM.

The chain uses TRBV5-4 and TRBJ1-1, with 8 bases matching TRBD1. Germline V gene sequence: CDR1 SGHNT, CDR2 YYREEE (reference sequence). V was clipped by 4 bases and J by 6 bases; unmatched bases: 8. The CDR3 length is 14 residues. The CDR3 is CASSGSTGDPEAFF. In DNA, the CDR3 is TGTGCCAGCAGCGGATCGACAGGGGATCCTGAAGCTTTCTTT. Full variable domain (outside the CDR3, taken from reference TRBV5-4 and TRBJ1-1): ETGVTQSPTHLIKTRGQQVTLRCSSQSGHNTVSWYQQALGQGPQFIFQYYREEENGRGNFPPRFSGLQFPNYSSELNVNALELDDSALYLCASSGSTGDPEAFFGQGTRLTVV.

CDR3 in DNA: TGCGCCAGCACAATGCCGTTGGCCGGGGAGCTGTTTTTT. Its protein product is CASTMPLAGELFF. The chain joins TRBV5-1 to TRBJ2-2; D unclear. The V gene lost 6 bases and the J gene lost 6 bases, with 12 bases spanning the gap. In germline, CDR1 is SGHRS, CDR2 YFSETQ. This CDR3 comprises 13 residues.

This clone was detected only a few times. This rearrangement joins TRBV6-5 to TRBJ1-1; D remains ambiguous. This CDR3 is 14 amino acids long. Trimming shortened V by 0 bases and J by 4 bases, and 9 bases separated the two germline ends. Germline V gives CDR1 MNHEY, CDR2 SVGAGI. CDR3 amino acids: CASSYSSVGTEAFF. In DNA, the CDR3 is TGTGCCAGCAGTTACTCGAGTGTGGGCACTGAAGCTTTCTTT.

This clone was seen only a few times. The rearrangement uses TRBV6-6 and TRBJ2-1; unclear D gene. V lost 6 bases and J lost 4, with 7 bases in between. CDR1 is MNHNY, CDR2 SVGAGI, per germline (reference sequence). CDR3 length: 12 residues. The CDR3 sequence is CASSRPYNEQFF. The CDR3 coding sequence is TGTGCCAGCAGCCGACCTTACAATGAGCAGTTCTTC.

J is TRBJ2-1 and V is TRBV5-4, with D perhaps matching TRBD1 (6 bases). The V end lost 4 bases, the J end lost 5 bases, and 10 bases lay between the germline ends. Germline CDR1 reads SGHNT; CDR2 reads YYREEE (reference sequence). The CDR3 length is 13 residues. The CDR3 DNA follows: TGTGCCAGCAGCAACTGGACAGACAATGAGCAGTTCTTC. The encoded protein is CASSNWTDNEQFF.

With respect to this clone: Additional DNA sequences in this sample encode the identical CDR3. V usage is TRBV6-5 and J usage is TRBJ2-6; no clear D gene. Germline V lookup: CDR1 MNHEY, CDR2 SVGAGI. The length of the CDR3 is 15 residues. V gave up 2 bases and J gave up 0 bases, with 5 bases separating them. This chain's CDR3 is CASSYQISGANVLTF. The CDR3 nucleotides are TGTGCCAGCAGTTACCAGATCTCTGGGGCCAACGTCCTGACTTTC.

This clone was picked up a small number of times. This chain joins TRBV3-1 (or the pseudogene TRBV3-2) and TRBJ1-4; no clear D. Germline values: CDR1 LGHDT, CDR2 YNNKEL (reference sequence). Trimming took 0 bases from V and 7 from J, leaving 18 bases between them. This CDR3 is built from 17 residues. CDR3 protein: CASSQDLEGRWGEKLFF. Written as DNA, the CDR3 is TGTGCCAGCAGCCAAGATCTCGAAGGGCGGTGGGGTGAAAAACTGTTTTTT.

This clone appeared a few times. V is TRBV11-3 and J is TRBJ2-7, with 10 bases identical to TRBD2. The V gene end was trimmed by 0 bases and the J gene end by 4 bases; junction bases not matched to a gene: 9. Per the germline V gene, CDR1 is SGHNT and CDR2 is YENEEA. The CDR3 sequence is 17 residues long. The CDR3 reads CASSLDGSGGGPYEQYF. The CDR3 DNA follows: TGTGCCAGCAGCTTAGATGGGAGCGGGGGGGGACCTTACGAGCAGTACTTC.

This chain links TRBV30 with TRBJ2-7, with 8 bases aligning to TRBD1. The germline V gene has CDR1 GTSNPN and CDR2 SVGIG (reference sequence). The CDR3 runs to 13 residues. V dropped 8 bases and J dropped 3; count of bases not matched to a gene: 9. CDR3 nucleotide sequence: TGTGCCGGGTCGGGACAGGAAAGCTACGAGCAGTACTTC. This translates into CAGSGQESYEQYF.